Below are 26 T cell receptor beta chains sequenced from a single sample in a study of response to subunit inactivated influenza vaccine (dated by TCRdb to the late 2010s). Library method: RT-PCR. The sequencer was an Illumina HiSeq 2500. TCRdb passed the public sequencing reads through fastp at Q25 and MiXCR, retaining productive beta sequences. Rows merge per CDR3 protein into single entries with the most common DNA and genes. In this sample the table shows more than 700,000 distinct CDR3 sequences, around 20% of which occur a single time. The biggest ten clones account for roughly 10% of the sample. The source was PBMCs from blood, collected 4 to 6 days after vaccination. The receptors shown here come from a man aged 45-60 years who received an inactivated influenza vaccine. Donor details come from another sample of the same person, matched by shared clones.

This clonotype was seen more than once but under ten times. The rearrangement uses TRBV5-1 and TRBJ2-3; D perhaps matches TRBD2 (6 bases). V was shortened by 0 bases and J by 2 bases, with 10 bases between the two germline ends. The CDR3 spans 15 residues. Germline V CDR1 and CDR2: SGHRS, YFSETQ. The CDR3 reads CASSLGGKTTDTQYF. The CDR3, as DNA: TGCGCCAGCAGCTTGGGCGGGAAGACCACAGATACGCAGTATTTT.

The chain combines TRBV10-1 with TRBJ2-5; 9 bases are a match to TRBD2. The CDR3 runs to 16 residues. V was clipped by 2 bases and J by 1 base; unmatched bases: 5. Germline loops: CDR1 WNHNN, CDR2 SYGVQD (reference sequence). The CDR3 protein is CASSEGLAGAQETQYF. The CDR3 DNA reads TGCGCCAGCAGTGAGGGATTAGCGGGGGCCCAAGAGACCCAGTACTTC.

The chain has TRBV2 and TRBJ2-1; 14 bases align to TRBD2. The V gene's germline CDR1 is SNHLY and CDR2 FYNNEI. Trimming took 6 bases from V and 2 from J; bases not matched to a gene: 3. This CDR3 has 16 residues. The CDR3 DNA reads TGTGCCAGCAGGCGGGGACTAGCGGGGGCCTACAATGAGCAGTTCTTC. Protein: CASRRGLAGAYNEQFF.

The sample holds many counts of this clonotype. The chain joins TRBV28 to TRBJ1-2; D gene ambiguous. The germline V and J ends were trimmed by 3 bases and 8 bases, with 10 bases remaining between them. Germline V gene lookup returns CDR1 MDHEN and CDR2 SYDVKM. The CDR3 is made up of 12 amino acids. The CDR3 DNA reads as TGTGCCAGCAGTTTCGTGAATCTGGGCTACACCTTC. Residues: CASSFVNLGYTF.

The V gene is TRBV18, the J gene TRBJ2-7; D is unclear. The CDR3 sequence is 15 residues long. Germline CDR1 reads KGHSH; CDR2 reads LQKENI. The V end was cut by 0 bases, the J end by 6 bases, with 15 bases between. CDR3 coding DNA: TGTGCCAGCTCACCACCCTCGGCTAGACCTTCCGAGCAGTACTTC. It specifies CASSPPSARPSEQYF.

As concerns this clonotype: Because the CDR3 is missing its conserved closing phenylalanine or tryptophan, this is likely a read error. The genes are TRBV20-1 and TRBJ2-3; D is uncertain. Trimming shortened V by 3 bases and J by 2 bases, and 9 bases separated the two germline ends. The length of the CDR3 is 13 residues. CDR1 and CDR2 (germline): DFQATT, SNEGSKA (reference sequence). CDR3 sequence reads: CSASPPYTDTQYL. CDR3 in DNA: TGCAGTGCTAGTCCCCCATACACAGATACGCAGTATCTT.

This rearrangement joins TRBV15 to TRBJ2-7; a possible D gene is TRBD2 (5 bases). Trimming removed 3 bases from V and 0 bases from J, with 9 bases in between. The CDR3 totals 14 residues. CDR1 and CDR2 from the germline V gene are LNHNV and YYDKDF (reference sequence). The CDR3 reads CATSSYRDSYEQYF. CDR3 nucleotide sequence: TGTGCCACCAGCAGTTACCGGGACTCCTACGAGCAGTACTTC.

The J gene is TRBJ2-1, the V gene TRBV20-1, with TRBD2 matching over 7 bases. CDR1 and CDR2 from the germline V gene are DFQATT and SNEGSKA (reference sequence). The CDR3 runs to 13 residues. V was pared by 6 bases and J by 2 bases, with 4 bases of the junction left unmatched. The CDR3 bases are TGCAGTGCCCTCGGGGGGACCTACAATGAGCAGTTCTTC. Protein product: CSALGGTYNEQFF.

The chain has TRBV27 and TRBJ2-3, with D uncertain. The CDR3 totals 13 residues. With 4 bases removed from V and 4 bases from J, the gap between germline ends came to 9 bases. Per the germline V gene, CDR1 is MNHEY and CDR2 is SMNVEV (reference sequence). This chain's CDR3 is CASSSRFPDTQYF. The CDR3 nucleotides read TGTGCCAGCAGTTCTCGGTTTCCAGATACGCAGTATTTT.

This clonotype was seen at least ten times. The rearrangement links TRBV6-5 to TRBJ2-5, with 14 bases that match TRBD2. Germline loops: CDR1 MNHEY, CDR2 SVGAGI. CDR3 size: 16 residues. V dropped 0 bases and J dropped 5; count of bases not matched to a gene: 2. The CDR3 reads CASSYSGTSGGETQYF. The DNA for the CDR3 is TGTGCCAGCAGTTACTCTGGGACTAGCGGGGGTGAGACCCAGTACTTC.

The chain has TRBV20-1 and TRBJ2-1; 9 positions match TRBD1. Per germline, CDR1 DFQATT and CDR2 SNEGSKA (reference sequence). V gave up 5 bases and J gave up 5 bases; unmatched junction bases: 7. The CDR3 spans 14 residues. This CDR3 is CSAGIGTGNNEQFF. CDR3 nucleotide sequence: TGCAGTGCTGGCATCGGGACAGGGAACAATGAGCAGTTCTTC.

This chain connects TRBV2 to TRBJ2-2, with 8 nucleotides matching TRBD2. Germline assignment: CDR1 SNHLY and CDR2 FYNNEI. The CDR3 is 18 residues long. The CDR3 is CTLRGGRRIIANTGELFF. CDR3 DNA sequence: TGTACCCTCCGGGGGGGCAGGCGAATAATCGCGAACACCGGGGAGCTGTTTTTT.

This clonotype has a handful of counts. V gene TRBV5-1 combines with J gene TRBJ2-3, with 9 bases lining up with TRBD2. The CDR3 has 17 residues. Unmatched junction bases numbered 7, after V lost 0 bases and J lost 2 bases. Germline V CDR1 and CDR2: SGHRS, YFSETQ. The CDR3 coding sequence is TGCGCCAGCAGCTTGGCCGTCCTAGCGGGGTACACAGATACGCAGTATTTT. Protein sequence: CASSLAVLAGYTDTQYF.

The V call is TRBV4-2, the J call TRBJ2-1, with TRBD2 matching over 8 bases. The CDR3 sequence is 15 residues long. The junction had 4 bases not matched to a gene; V was cut back by 3 bases and J by 3 bases. Per the germline V gene, CDR1 is LGHNA and CDR2 is YNFKEQ. As DNA, the CDR3 is TGTGCCAGCAGCCACCTTAGCGGGGACTACAATGAGCAGTTCTTC. Translating it yields CASSHLSGDYNEQFF.

The chain has TRBV7-2 and TRBJ1-2; D remains ambiguous. Germline V gives CDR1 SGHTA, CDR2 FQGNSA. This CDR3 region has 13 residues. V lost 0 bases, J lost 4 bases, and 6 bases lay in between. The DNA of the CDR3 is TGTGCCAGCAGCTTAGCGTTTGGCTATGGCTACACCTTC. Its protein is CASSLAFGYGYTF. The variable domain in full, completed from reference TRBV7-2 and TRBJ1-2, reads GAGVSQSPSNKVTEKGKDVELRCDPISGHTALYWYRQSLGQGLEFLIYFQGNSAPDKSGLPSDRFSAERTGGSVSTLTIQRTQQEDSAVYLCASSLAFGYGYTFGSGTRLTVV.

The J gene is TRBJ2-2, the V gene TRBV4-3; weak D call: TRBD1 (6 bases). The V end lost 4 bases, the J end lost 0 bases, and 12 bases lay between the germline ends. Per the germline V gene, CDR1 is LGHNA and CDR2 is YSLEER. The CDR3 has 16 residues. The CDR3 here is CASSRDGTPNTGELFF. The CDR3 bases are TGCGCCAGCAGCCGTGACGGGACACCGAACACCGGGGAGCTGTTTTTT.

The V gene is TRBV24-1, the J gene TRBJ2-3; no clear D gene. Trimming shortened V by 0 bases and J by 6 bases, and 6 bases separated the two germline ends. This CDR3 comprises 13 residues. The V gene's germline CDR1 is KGHDR and CDR2 SFDVKD. The CDR3 DNA is TGTGCCACCAGTGATTTGTCATCGGATACGCAGTATTTT. This translates into CATSDLSSDTQYF.

Regarding this clonotype: Its ends do not fully match the called genes, so a read error is possible. This rearrangement joins TRBV27 to TRBJ2-1, with 8 bases identical to TRBD2. The germline V gene encodes CDR1 MNHEY and CDR2 SMNVEV (reference sequence). The CDR3 extends over 17 amino acids. In DNA form, the CDR3 reads TGTGCCAGCAGTCCCTTTATAGGGGGACTAGTCTACAACGAGCAGTTCTTC. Translated: CASSPFIGGLVYNEQFF.

The rearrangement joins TRBV13 to TRBJ2-1; TRBD1 matches 7 bases. The trim removed 5 bases at V and 3 bases at J, leaving 7 bases unmatched. Germline-derived CDR1 and CDR2 are PRHDT and FYEKMQ (reference sequence). The CDR3 runs to 15 residues. The CDR3 sequence: CASSANRDSYNEQFF. The CDR3 DNA sequence: TGTGCCAGCAGCGCAAACCGGGACAGCTACAATGAGCAGTTCTTC.

CDR3 coding DNA: TGTGCCAGCAGATACCGGGGGGGGTCCACAGATACGCAGTATTTT. Its translation: CASRYRGGSTDTQYF. V gene TRBV11-2 combines with J gene TRBJ2-3, with 8 positions matching TRBD2. Germline lookup yields CDR1 SGHAT and CDR2 FQNNGV. With 6 bases clipped from V and 2 bases from J, the junction kept 7 bases outside the gene matches. The CDR3 loop spans 15 amino acids.

The J gene is TRBJ1-1, the V gene TRBV7-2; TRBD1 aligns across 7 bases. V trimming: 4 bases; J trimming: 6 bases; junction bases outside the gene matches: 5. The CDR3 is made up of 13 amino acids. In germline, CDR1 is SGHTA, CDR2 FQGNSA. This CDR3 reads CASSYGGQAEAFF. In DNA, the CDR3 is TGTGCCAGCAGCTACGGTGGACAGGCTGAAGCTTTCTTT.

The chain employs TRBV7-2 and TRBJ1-3; D is ambiguous. Germline assignment: CDR1 SGHTA and CDR2 FQGNSA. The V and J ends lost 2 bases and 1 base respectively, with 9 bases between them. The CDR3 runs to 15 residues. The CDR3 region has the DNA TGTGCCAGCAGCTTATCCGGTTTTTCTGGAAACACCATATATTTT. Translation: CASSLSGFSGNTIYF.

The V and J genes are TRBV20-1 and TRBJ2-7; 8 bases are a match to TRBD1. Germline CDR1 is DFQATT and CDR2 is SNEGSKA (reference sequence). This CDR3 has 13 residues. V dropped 6 bases and J dropped 2; count of bases not matched to a gene: 6. Here the CDR3 reads CSALTGATYEQYF. The CDR3 region has the DNA TGCAGTGCGCTGACAGGGGCAACCTACGAGCAGTACTTC.

The chain uses TRBV15 and TRBJ2-1, with a possible D match to TRBD2 (6 bases). The CDR3 is 16 amino acids. CDR1 and CDR2 (germline): LNHNV, YYDKDF (reference sequence). Trimming stripped 0 bases from V and 2 bases from J, with 11 bases between. Here the CDR3 reads CATSREQRVAYNEQFF. The CDR3 coding sequence is TGTGCCACCAGCAGAGAGCAGCGGGTTGCCTACAATGAGCAGTTCTTC.

This chain links TRBV7-2 with TRBJ1-4; D remains ambiguous. Germline V gene lookup returns CDR1 SGHTA and CDR2 FQGNSA. The CDR3 consists of 12 residues. Between the trimmed V and J ends, which lost 6 bases and 7 bases, there was a span of 9 bases. The CDR3 region has the DNA TGTGCCAGCAGGGCCGAGGGTGAAAAACTGTTTTTT. This codes for CASRAEGEKLFF.

This clonotype occurred many times. CDR3 DNA: TGTGCCAGCAGTCTGGGACAATCCTTCGGCACCGGGGAGCTGTTTTTT. The encoded protein is CASSLGQSFGTGELFF. V usage is TRBV28 and J usage is TRBJ2-2, with D maybe TRBD1 (6 bases). Trimming took 5 bases from V and 4 from J, leaving 17 bases between them. This CDR3 comprises 16 residues. CDR1 is MDHEN, CDR2 SYDVKM, per germline.